This entry is about one T cell receptor beta chain. Patients chosen for sequencing had CD8+CD57+ cells that had expanded, as shown by flow cytometry. Sampling of blood occurred while the patients had still received no therapy. This sample stems from a study of CD8+CD57+ T cells in acquired aplastic anemia. Background on the study: The sorted CD4+ and CD8+ cells yielded an average about 3.3 ug of DNA.

Unmatched junction bases numbered 6, after V lost 3 bases and J lost 4 bases. The CDR3 consists of 15 residues. Germline V lookup: CDR1 SSHAT, CDR2 FNYEAQ (reference sequence). TCR beta VDJ and CDR3 profiling used genomic DNA as template. TCRdb passed the reads through MiXCR, listing each CDR3 protein once. Of 150,000 to 180,000 distinct CDR3 sequences listed, roughly 54% were seen once; the top ten hold roughly 12%. Sample: sorted CD4+, CD8+, or CD8+CD57+ T cells (not recorded which) from PBMCs. This clonotype originated in a human donor with aplastic anemia. The V gene is TRBV7-7, the J gene TRBJ2-1; TRBD2 aligns across 7 bases. The CDR3 DNA reads as TGTGCCAGCAGCTTGAGGGAGGGTGGGTACAATGAGCAGTTCTTC. Its protein product is CASSLREGGYNEQFF.